This record looks at one T cell receptor beta chain sequence and its context. The study enrolled healthy HIV-negative adults without recent acute infections or vaccinations as donors. Only in-frame clones appear in the TCRdb table, and some are missing; sequencing was by immunoSEQ multiplex PCR. The data contain roughly 2.2 million clones, 90% to 95% of them singletons. The V and J ends lost 11 bases and 2 bases respectively, with 13 bases between them. This CDR3 has 13 residues. From germline, CDR1 is MDHEN and CDR2 SYDVKM. This sample was taken from a study of shared clonotypes between healthy human individuals.

This chain joins TRBV28 and TRBJ2-1, with D unclear. The TCR originated in a man between 18 and 29 years old in good health. Some clones in this sample may be carry-over from other donors' samples. Material: naive CD4+ T cells from PBMCs. The subset is: CD45RA+ positively selected. As DNA, the CDR3 is TGTGCCTGTACTTCGGTTCCCTACAATGAGCAGTTCTTC. This encodes CACTSVPYNEQFF.